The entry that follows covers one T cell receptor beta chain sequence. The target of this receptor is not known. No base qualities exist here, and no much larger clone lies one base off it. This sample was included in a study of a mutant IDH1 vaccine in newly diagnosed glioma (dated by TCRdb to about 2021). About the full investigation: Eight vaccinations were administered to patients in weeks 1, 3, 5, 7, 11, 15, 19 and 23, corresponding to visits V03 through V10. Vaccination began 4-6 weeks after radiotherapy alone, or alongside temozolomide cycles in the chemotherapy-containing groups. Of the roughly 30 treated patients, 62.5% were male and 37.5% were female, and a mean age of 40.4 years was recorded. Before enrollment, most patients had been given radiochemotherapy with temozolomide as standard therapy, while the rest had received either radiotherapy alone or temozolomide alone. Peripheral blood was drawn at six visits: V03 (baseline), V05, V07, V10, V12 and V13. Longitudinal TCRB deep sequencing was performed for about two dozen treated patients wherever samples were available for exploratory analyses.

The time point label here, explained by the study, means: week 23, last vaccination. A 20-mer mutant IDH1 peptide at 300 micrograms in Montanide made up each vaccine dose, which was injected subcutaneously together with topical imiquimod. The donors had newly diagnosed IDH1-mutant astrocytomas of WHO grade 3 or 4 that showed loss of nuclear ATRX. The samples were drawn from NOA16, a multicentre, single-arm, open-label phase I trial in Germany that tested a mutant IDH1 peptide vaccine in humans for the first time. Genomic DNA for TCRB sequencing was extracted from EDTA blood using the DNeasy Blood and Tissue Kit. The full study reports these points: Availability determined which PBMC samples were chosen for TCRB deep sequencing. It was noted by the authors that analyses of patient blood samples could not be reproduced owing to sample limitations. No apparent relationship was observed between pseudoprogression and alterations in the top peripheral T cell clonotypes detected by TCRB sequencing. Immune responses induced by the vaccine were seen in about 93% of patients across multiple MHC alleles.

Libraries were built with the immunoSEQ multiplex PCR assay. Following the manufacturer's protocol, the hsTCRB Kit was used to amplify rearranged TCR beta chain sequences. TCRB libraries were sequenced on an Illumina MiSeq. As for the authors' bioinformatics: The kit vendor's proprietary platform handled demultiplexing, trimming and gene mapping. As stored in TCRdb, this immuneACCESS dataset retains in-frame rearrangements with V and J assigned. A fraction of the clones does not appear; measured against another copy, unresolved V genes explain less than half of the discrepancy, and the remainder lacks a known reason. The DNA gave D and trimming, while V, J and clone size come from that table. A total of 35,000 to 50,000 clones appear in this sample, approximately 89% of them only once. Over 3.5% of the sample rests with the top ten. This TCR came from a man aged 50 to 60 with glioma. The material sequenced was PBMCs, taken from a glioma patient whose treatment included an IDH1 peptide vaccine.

The CDR3 amino acid sequence is: CASSLVLAGGSPGELFF. The nucleotide sequence is TGTGCCAGCAGCTTAGTACTAGCGGGGGGCTCTCCCGGGGAGCTGTTTTTT. Recombination joined TRBV7-6 with TRBJ2-2, with 12 bases matching TRBD2. Including the terminal cysteine and phenylalanine, the CDR3 comprises 17 residues. Only CDR3 DNA is held: 51 bases, read in frame from base 1. V is cut back by 1 base and J by 6 bases, with 6 bases in the junction unmatched. Taken from the germline V gene, the CDR1 and CDR2 loops are SGHVS and FNYEAQ. Where the CDR3 stops, the reference TRBV7-6 and TRBJ2-2 genes take over; the full variable domain is GAGVSQSPRYKVTKRGQDVALRCDPISGHVSLYWYRQALGQGPEFLTYFNYEAQQDKSGLPNDRFSAERPEGSISTLTIQRTEQRDSAMYRCASSLVLAGGSPGELFFGEGSRLTVL.